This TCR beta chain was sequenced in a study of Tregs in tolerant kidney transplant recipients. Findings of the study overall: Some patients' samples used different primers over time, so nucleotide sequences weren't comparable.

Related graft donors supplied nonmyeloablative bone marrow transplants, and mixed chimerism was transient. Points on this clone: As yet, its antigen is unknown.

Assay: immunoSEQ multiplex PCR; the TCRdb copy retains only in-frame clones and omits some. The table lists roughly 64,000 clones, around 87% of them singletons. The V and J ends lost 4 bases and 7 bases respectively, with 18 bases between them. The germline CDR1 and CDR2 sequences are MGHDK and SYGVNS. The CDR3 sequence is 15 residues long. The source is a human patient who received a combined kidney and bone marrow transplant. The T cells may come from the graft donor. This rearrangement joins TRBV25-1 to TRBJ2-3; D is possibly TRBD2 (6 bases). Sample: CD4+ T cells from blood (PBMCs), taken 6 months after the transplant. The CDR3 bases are TGTGCCAGCAGTGTACTGGACGGGGGAATGAATACGCAGTATTTT. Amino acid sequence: CASSVLDGGMNTQYF. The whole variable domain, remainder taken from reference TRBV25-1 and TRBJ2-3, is EADIYQTPRYLVIGTGKKITLECSQTMGHDKMYWYQQDPGMELHLIHYSYGVNSTEKGDLSSESTVSRIRTEHFPLTLESARPSHTSQYLCASSVLDGGMNTQYFGPGTRLTVL.